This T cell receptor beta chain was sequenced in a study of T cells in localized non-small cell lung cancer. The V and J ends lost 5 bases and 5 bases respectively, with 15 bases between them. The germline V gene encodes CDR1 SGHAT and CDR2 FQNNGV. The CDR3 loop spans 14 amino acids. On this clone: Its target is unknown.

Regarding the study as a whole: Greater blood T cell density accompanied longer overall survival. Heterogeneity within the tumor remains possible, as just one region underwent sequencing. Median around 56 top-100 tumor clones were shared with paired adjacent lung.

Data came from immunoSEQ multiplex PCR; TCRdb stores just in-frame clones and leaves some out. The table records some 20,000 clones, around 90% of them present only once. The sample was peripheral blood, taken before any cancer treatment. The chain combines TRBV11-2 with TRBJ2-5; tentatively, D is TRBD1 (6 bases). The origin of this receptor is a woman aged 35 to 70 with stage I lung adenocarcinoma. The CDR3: CASSLTGIRETQYF. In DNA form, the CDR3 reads TGTGCCAGCAGCCTAACAGGGATTCGGGAGACCCAGTACTTC.